This entry describes one T cell receptor (beta chain). Its binding antigen is unknown. No much larger clonotype is one base removed from it; base qualities were not supplied. Separate from the approximately 700-subject first cohort, the validation cohort of 120 subjects was the group to which the donors belonged. These data come from a study of cytomegalovirus exposure and HLA in healthy donors (TCRdb year 2017). Looking at the study overall: According to a later analysis, the roughly 130 validation repertoires were produced on the same platform as the approximately 610 repertoires of the first cohort. The study aimed to test whether cataloging public T cell receptors could reveal signatures of past pathogen exposure. Along with the approximately 700-subject first cohort, a separate validation cohort of over a hundred different subjects was used. To predict cytomegalovirus infection status, the study brought together high-throughput TCR immunosequencing, statistical association of individual TCRs with disease status, and machine learning.

The CDR3 sequence holds 15 residues, the cysteine and phenylalanine included. Just CDR3 DNA is preserved here, 45 bases in frame from base 1. According to the germline V gene, CDR1 reads SGHTS and CDR2 reads YDEGEE. Trimming takes 4 bases off V and 6 bases off J; junction bases not matched to a gene: 7. Study-level results and caveats: While some public TCRs were present in many individuals, most TCR sequences turned up only very rarely across donors. The authors suggested that the approach could potentially be generalized to other disease states and immunological phenotypes. In vitro tests confirmed that a few of the cytomegalovirus-associated TCR beta chains recognize cytomegalovirus antigens. The study gave a list of some 150 TCR beta chains associated with cytomegalovirus. All 120 or so repertoires were used to score co-occurrence in the validation cohort in a later analysis, because that analysis had no HLA typing for the cohort. In a later analysis, TCRs clustered in the first cohort were found to also tend to co-occur in the approximately 110 validation repertoires, with approximately 93% of cluster scores above 0. The classifier was reported to diagnose cytomegalovirus status with high specificity and sensitivity in both the original cohort and the validation cohort.

Library preparation employed the immunoSEQ multiplex PCR assay. The study's own analysis went as follows. A statistical classification framework was developed to diagnose cytomegalovirus status using the catalog of TCR beta chain sequences. TCRdb carries this immuneACCESS record with in-frame sequences only. Its versions omit some clonotypes, under half of them owing to an unresolved V gene in the studies checked, with the rest unexplained. The V and J calls and clone size come from that table; D and trimming were worked out from the DNA. This sample gives 120,000 or so clones in total; 85% to 90% of them show up just once. Approximately 2% of the sample goes to the ten largest clones.

The source is a woman under 30 in good health and CMV-seronegative. The sample consisted of PBMCs. The chain joins TRBV5-8 to TRBJ1-5, with TRBD1 identical over 10 junction bases. The CDR3 sequence is CASSRRTGGLQPQHF. In nucleotide form, the sequence is TGTGCCAGCAGCCGGAGGACAGGGGGACTTCAGCCCCAGCATTTT.